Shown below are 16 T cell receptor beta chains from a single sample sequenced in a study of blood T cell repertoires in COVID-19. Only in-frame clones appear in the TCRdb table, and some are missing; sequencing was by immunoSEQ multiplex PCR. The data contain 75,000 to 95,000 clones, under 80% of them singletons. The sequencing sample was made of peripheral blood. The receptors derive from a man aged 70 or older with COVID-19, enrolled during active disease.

DNA of the CDR3: TGTGCCAGCTCTATCTTAGCGGGCGGAGGCAACGAGCAGTACTTC. It translates to CASSILAGGGNEQYF. The J gene is TRBJ2-7, the V gene TRBV18, with 7 bases fitting TRBD2. Germline V gene data show CDR1 as KGHSH and CDR2 as LQKENI. The CDR3 runs 15 residues. V lost 6 bases and J lost 5; bases outside the gene matches: 13.

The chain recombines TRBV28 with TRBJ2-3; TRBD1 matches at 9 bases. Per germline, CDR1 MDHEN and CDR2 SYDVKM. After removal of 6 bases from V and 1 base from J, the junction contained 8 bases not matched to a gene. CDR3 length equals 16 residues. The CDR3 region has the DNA TGTGCCAGCAGCCCACAGAGGACAGGGGGCACAGATACGCAGTATTTT. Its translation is CASSPQRTGGTDTQYF.

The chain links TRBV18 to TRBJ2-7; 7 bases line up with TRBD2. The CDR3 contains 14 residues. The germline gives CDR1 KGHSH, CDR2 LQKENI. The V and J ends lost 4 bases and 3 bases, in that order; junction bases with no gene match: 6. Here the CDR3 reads CASSLPGDYYEQYF. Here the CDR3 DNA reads TGTGCCAGCTCACTTCCGGGGGACTACTACGAGCAGTACTTC. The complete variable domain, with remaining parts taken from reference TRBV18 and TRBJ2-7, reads NAGVMQNPRHLVRRRGQEARLRCSPMKGHSHVYWYRQLPEEGLKFMVYLQKENIIDESGMPKERFSAEFPKEGPSILRIQQVVRGDSAAYFCASSLPGDYYEQYFGPGTRLTVT.

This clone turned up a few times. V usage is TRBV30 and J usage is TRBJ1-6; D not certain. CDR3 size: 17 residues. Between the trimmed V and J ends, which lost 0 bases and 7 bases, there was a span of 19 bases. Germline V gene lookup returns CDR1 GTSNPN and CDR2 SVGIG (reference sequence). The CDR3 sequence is CAWSVQKVEDHNSPLHF. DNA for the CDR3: TGTGCCTGGAGTGTACAGAAAGTGGAAGATCACAATTCACCCCTCCACTTT.

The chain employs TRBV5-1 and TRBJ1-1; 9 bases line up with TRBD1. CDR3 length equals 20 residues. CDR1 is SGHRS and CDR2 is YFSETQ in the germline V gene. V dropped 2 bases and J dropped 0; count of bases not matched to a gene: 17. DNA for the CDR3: TGCGCCAGCAGCTTAAAACCGGTTTCTGGGACAGGGACCATGAACACTGAAGCTTTCTTT. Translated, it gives CASSLKPVSGTGTMNTEAFF. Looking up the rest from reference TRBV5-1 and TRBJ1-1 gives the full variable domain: KAGVTQTPRYLIKTRGQQVTLSCSPISGHRSVSWYQQTPGQGLQFLFEYFSETQRNKGNFPGRFSGRQFSNSRSEMNVSTLELGDSALYLCASSLKPVSGTGTMNTEAFFGQGTRLTVV.

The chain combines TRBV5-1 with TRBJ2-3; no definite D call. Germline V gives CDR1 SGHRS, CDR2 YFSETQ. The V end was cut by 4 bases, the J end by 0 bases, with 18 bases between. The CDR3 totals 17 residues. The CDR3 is CASSPLGPPVSTDTQYF. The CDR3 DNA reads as TGCGCCAGCAGCCCTCTGGGCCCCCCGGTGAGCACAGATACGCAGTATTTT.

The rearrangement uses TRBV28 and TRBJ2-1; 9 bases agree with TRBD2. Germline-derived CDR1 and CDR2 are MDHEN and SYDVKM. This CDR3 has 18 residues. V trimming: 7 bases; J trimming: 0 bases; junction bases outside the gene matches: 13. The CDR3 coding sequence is TGTGCCAGCATCCCAACCGGGCTAGCGGGATTCTCCTACAATGAGCAGTTCTTC. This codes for CASIPTGLAGFSYNEQFF.

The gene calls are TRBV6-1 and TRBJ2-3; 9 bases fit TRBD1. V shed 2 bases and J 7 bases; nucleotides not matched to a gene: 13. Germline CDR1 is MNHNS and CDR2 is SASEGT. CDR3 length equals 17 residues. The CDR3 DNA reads TGTGCCAGCAGTGAATTTCCTCCGGGACAGGGTAGTAATACGCAGTATTTT. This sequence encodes CASSEFPPGQGSNTQYF.

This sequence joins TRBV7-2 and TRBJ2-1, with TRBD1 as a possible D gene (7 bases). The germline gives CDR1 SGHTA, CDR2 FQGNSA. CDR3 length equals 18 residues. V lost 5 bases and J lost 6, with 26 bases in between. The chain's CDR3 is CASSVRQGLGVGGNEQFF. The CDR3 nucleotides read TGTGCCAGCAGCGTAAGACAGGGCCTTGGTGTCGGGGGCAATGAGCAGTTCTTC.

CDR3 amino acids: CASSLRGHNTGELFF. Written as DNA, the CDR3 is TGTGCCAGCAGCTTACGAGGACACAACACCGGGGAGCTGTTTTTT. V usage is TRBV7-8 and J usage is TRBJ2-2; D possibly corresponds to TRBD1 (5 bases). The CDR3 loop spans 15 amino acids. Germline loops: CDR1 SGHVS, CDR2 FQNEAQ. V was cut by 2 bases and J by 2 bases, with 9 bases left in between. The full variable domain, in which reference TRBV7-8 and TRBJ2-2 provide the parts outside the CDR3, is GAGVSQSPRYKVAKRGQDVALRCDPISGHVSLFWYQQALGQGPEFLTYFQNEAQLDKSGLPSDRFFAERPEGSVSTLKIQRTQQEDSAVYLCASSLRGHNTGELFFGEGSRLTVL.

The CDR3 DNA reads TGTGCCAGCTCAGCGACAGGGGGTAGTGAAAAACTGTTTTTT. Protein: CASSATGGSEKLFF. This chain uses TRBV18 with TRBJ1-4, with TRBD1 identical over 9 bases. The CDR3 has 14 amino acids. Germline loops: CDR1 KGHSH, CDR2 LQKENI. V lost 5 bases, J lost 7 bases, and 5 bases stayed unmatched.

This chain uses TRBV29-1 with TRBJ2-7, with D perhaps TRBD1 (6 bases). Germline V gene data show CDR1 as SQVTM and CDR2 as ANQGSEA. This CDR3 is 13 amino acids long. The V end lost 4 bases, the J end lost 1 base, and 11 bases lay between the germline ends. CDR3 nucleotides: TGCAGCGTTGGGTTGGACAGTTCCTACGAGCAGTACTTC. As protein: CSVGLDSSYEQYF.

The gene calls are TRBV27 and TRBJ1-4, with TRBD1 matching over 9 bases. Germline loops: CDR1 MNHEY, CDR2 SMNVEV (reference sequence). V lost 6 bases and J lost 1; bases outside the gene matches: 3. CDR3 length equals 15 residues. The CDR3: CASSPGQGTNEKLFF. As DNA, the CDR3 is TGTGCCAGCAGCCCGGGACAGGGAACTAATGAAAAACTGTTTTTT.

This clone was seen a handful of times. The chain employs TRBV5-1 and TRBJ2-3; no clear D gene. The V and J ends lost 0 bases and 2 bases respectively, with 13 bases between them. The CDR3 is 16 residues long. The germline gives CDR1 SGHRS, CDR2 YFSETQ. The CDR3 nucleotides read TGCGCCAGCAGCTTGGAGCGAGCCCTCCCCACAGATACGCAGTATTTT. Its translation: CASSLERALPTDTQYF. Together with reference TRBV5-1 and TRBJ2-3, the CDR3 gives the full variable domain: KAGVTQTPRYLIKTRGQQVTLSCSPISGHRSVSWYQQTPGQGLQFLFEYFSETQRNKGNFPGRFSGRQFSNSRSEMNVSTLELGDSALYLCASSLERALPTDTQYFGPGTRLTVL.

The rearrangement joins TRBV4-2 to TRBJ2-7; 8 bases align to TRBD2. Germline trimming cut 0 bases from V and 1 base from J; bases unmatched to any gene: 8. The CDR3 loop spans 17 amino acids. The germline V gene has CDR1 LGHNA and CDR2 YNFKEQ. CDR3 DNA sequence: TGTGCCAGCAGCCAAGATGCGGGGGGCCATCGTTCCTACGAGCAGTACTTC. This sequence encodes CASSQDAGGHRSYEQYF.

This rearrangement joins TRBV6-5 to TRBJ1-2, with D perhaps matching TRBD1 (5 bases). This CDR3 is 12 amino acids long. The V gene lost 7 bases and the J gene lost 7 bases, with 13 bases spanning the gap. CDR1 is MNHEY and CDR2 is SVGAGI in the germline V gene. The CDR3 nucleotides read TGTGCCAGCAAGATCCAGGACATTGGCTACACCTTC. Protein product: CASKIQDIGYTF.